The source of this T cell receptor beta chain is a study of beta chain features in type 1 diabetes listed by TCRdb under 2018. About the study as a whole: Mean age, gender distribution, total cell number and subset yield were not different between patients and healthy donors. A total of under 120,000,000 sorted cells were examined across all samples, and RNA yield correlated strongly with the number of cells per subset. The study compared TCRB repertoires of sorted circulating CD4+ T cell subsets between recently diagnosed type 1 diabetes patients and matched healthy donors. Regulatory and stem cell-like memory subsets were isolated from only 8 patients and roughly 8 healthy donors, whereas naive and central memory subsets came from all 28 donors.

Broad study findings and their caveats: Shorter templates might have been favored by PCR, but patient and control samples were amplified and corrected together, so both groups would have been affected equally by any skew. Because small numbers of individuals were included in the HLA sub-analyses, any influence of HLA type on TCRB rearrangement was left unresolved. Naive, central memory and regulatory TCRB repertoires appeared to be more similar among patients than among healthy donors. A moderate but significant shortening of TCRB CDR3 length was observed in type 1 diabetes patients in all four CD4+ subsets. Because cDNA was sequenced instead of genomic DNA, highly expressing activated cells could be over-represented, though the groups showed no difference in activation or CD3 levels. At VDJ recombination sites, type 1 diabetes patients had fewer insertions and more deleted nucleotides, which implies abnormalities in thymic rearrangement.

This clone was observed at least ten times. Its target antigen remains unknown. Per-base qualities were not stored, and no clone one base away is much larger. All of the isolated RNA was reverse transcribed with the High Capacity cDNA Reverse Transcription Kit, so expressed TCRB transcripts were sequenced. Deep immunoSEQ sequencing was applied to naive, central memory and regulatory T cell samples, giving an average of roughly 3.5 million total reads per sample. After sorted cells were lysed in RLT buffer, RNA was extracted with DNase-treated RNeasy Micro or Mini kits, with the choice depending on cell number. Each cell subset was processed on its own to prevent cross-contamination, while patient and healthy donor samples were processed together. Using the immunoSEQ multiplex PCR, TCRB sequences were amplified from cDNA into 87-bp fragments spanning the CDR3 region. The amplicons were sequenced using the Illumina HiSeq platform. For the original study's pipeline: PCR bias was corrected computationally using synthetic template baselines, and reads within Hamming distance 2 were collapsed, with unmergeable singletons discarded. By aligning reads against IMGT, V, D and J genes, CDR3 length, and insertions or deletions at six rearrangement sites were assigned. Within each subset, clonotype counts were normalized to sorted cell number, after which true diversity and Gini coefficients were computed with the tcR R package. Repertoire sharing was quantified using the overlap coefficient calculated on TCRB nucleotide sequences. TCRdb re-hosts the immuneACCESS table, in-frame sequences only. Its copies lack some clones; in the studies checked, an unresolved V gene accounts for under half of them, and the cause for the rest is not known. That table gives V, J and clone size, and the DNA gave D and trimming. This sample lists about 220,000 clones; approximately 10% were detected once. The ten largest clones take up approximately 1.4% of the sample.

The CDR3, cysteine through phenylalanine, is 15 amino acids long. CDR3 DNA is the only sequence kept; it has 45 bases, read in frame from the first base. At the junction V is shortened by 3 bases and J by 6 bases, with 17 bases in between. From a lookup of the germline V gene (reference sequence), CDR1 and CDR2 are GTSNPN and SVGIG. From each donor, a single peripheral blood sample of around 0.12 L on average was drawn into heparinised tubes. A BD FACSAria II and a panel including CD45RO, CCR7, CD25, CD127, CD95 and CD27 were used to sort naive, central memory, regulatory and stem cell-like memory CD4+ T cells. A purity above 98% was achieved for all sorted populations. PBMCs were separated immediately by Lymphoprep density gradient centrifugation and were stained directly, without being cultured. Samples were stained and sorted in pairs, with one healthy donor and one patient per experiment, so that batch effects were minimized.

This TCR derives from a young man in good health. The chain couples TRBV30 to TRBJ1-4; TRBD1 is a weak D gene call, 6 bases matching. Sequenced: central memory CD4+ T cells from blood. The nucleotide sequence reads as follows: TGTGCCTGGAGCCTCCGGAAGGGGGGATATGAAAAACTGTTTTTT. Its protein product is CAWSLRKGGYEKLFF.